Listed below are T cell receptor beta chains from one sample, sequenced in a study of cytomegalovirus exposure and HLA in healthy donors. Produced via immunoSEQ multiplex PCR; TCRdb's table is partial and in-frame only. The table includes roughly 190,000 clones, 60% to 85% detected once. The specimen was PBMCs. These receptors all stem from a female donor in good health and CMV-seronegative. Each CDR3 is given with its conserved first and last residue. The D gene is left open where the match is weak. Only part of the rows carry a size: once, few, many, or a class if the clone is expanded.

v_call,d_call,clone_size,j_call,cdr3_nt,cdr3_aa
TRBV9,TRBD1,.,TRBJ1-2,TGTGCCAGCAGCGTTGTAGGACAGGGTAAAAACTATGGCTACACCTTC,CASSVVGQGKNYGYTF
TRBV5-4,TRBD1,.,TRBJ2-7,TGTGCCAGCAGCTCTCCGACAGGGGCAAACTACGAGCAGTACTTC,CASSSPTGANYEQYF
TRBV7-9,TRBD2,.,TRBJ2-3,TGTGCCAGCAGCTCTGGGACTAGCGGAGATACGCAGTATTTT,CASSSGTSGDTQYF
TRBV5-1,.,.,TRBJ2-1,TGCGCCAGCAGCTTGGTTGGGGGGGGCCTCTCCTACAATGAGCAGTTCTTC,CASSLVGGGLSYNEQFF
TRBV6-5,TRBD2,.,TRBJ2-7,TGTGCCAGCAGTTACGGCGGGAGGCAGTACTTC,CASSYGGRQYF
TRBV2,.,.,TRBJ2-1,TGTGCCAGCCGAGAGGACAGACGCTCCTACAATGAGCAGTTCTTC,CASREDRRSYNEQFF
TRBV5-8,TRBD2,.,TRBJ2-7,TGTGCCAGCAGTTACCGGGACGGGGGGACCTACGAGCAGTACTTC,CASSYRDGGTYEQYF
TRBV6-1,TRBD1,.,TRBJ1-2,TGTGCCAGCAGTGAAGAGACAGGGGGCTTGAGGAATGGCTACACCTTC,CASSEETGGLRNGYTF
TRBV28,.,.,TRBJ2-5,TGTGCCAGCAGTGTGGACTACCAAGAGACCCAGTACTTC,CASSVDYQETQYF
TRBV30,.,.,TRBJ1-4,TGTGCCTGGAGTGTATTTTTTGGGGCAGGGGATGAAAAACTGTTTTTT,CAWSVFFGAGDEKLFF
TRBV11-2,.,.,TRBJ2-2,TGTGCCAGCAGCTTAGACATCCCCGGGGAGCTGTTTTTT,CASSLDIPGELFF
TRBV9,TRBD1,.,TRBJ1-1,TGTGCCAGCAGCGTAACAGGGGAGATAAACACTGAAGCTTTCTTT,CASSVTGEINTEAFF
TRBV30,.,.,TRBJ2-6,TGTGCCTGGAGTGTATCCGTTTCTGGGGCCAACGTCCTGACTTTC,CAWSVSVSGANVLTF
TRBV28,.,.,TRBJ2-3,TGTGCCAGCTCCGAGGGAACAGATACGCAGTATTTT,CASSEGTDTQYF
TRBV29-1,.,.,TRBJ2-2,TGCAGCGGCGCGGGTGCGCACACCGGGGAGCTGTTTTTT,CSGAGAHTGELFF
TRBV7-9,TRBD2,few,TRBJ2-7,TGTGCCAGCAGCCAAAGCGGGAGGGCCTACGAGCAGTACTTC,CASSQSGRAYEQYF
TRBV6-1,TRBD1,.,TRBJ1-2,TGTGCCAGCAGTGATCGGGACAGGGCTGGCTACACCTTC,CASSDRDRAGYTF
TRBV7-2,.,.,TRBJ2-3,TGTGCCAGCAGCTTAAACAGGGGCACAGATACGCAGTATTTT,CASSLNRGTDTQYF
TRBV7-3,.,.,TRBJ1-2,TGTGCCAGCAGCCGCAATATACAGGGTTATGGCTACACCTTC,CASSRNIQGYGYTF
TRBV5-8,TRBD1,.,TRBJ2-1,TGTGCCAGCAGCACCCTCGGGTTACAGGGGACCTACAATGAGCAGTTCTTC,CASSTLGLQGTYNEQFF
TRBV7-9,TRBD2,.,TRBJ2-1,TGTGCCAGCAGCTTAACTAGCGGGTTCTACAATGAGCAGTTCTTC,CASSLTSGFYNEQFF
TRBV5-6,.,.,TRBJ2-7,TGTGCCAGCAGCTCCCCGGGTTCCTACGAGCAGTACTTC,CASSSPGSYEQYF
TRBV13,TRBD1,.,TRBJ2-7,TGTGCCAGCAGCCCCCGACAGGGCCAGGGGGAGCAGTACTTC,CASSPRQGQGEQYF
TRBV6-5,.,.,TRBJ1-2,TGTGCCAGCTCAGAGGCTACTAACTATGGCTACACCTTC,CASSEATNYGYTF
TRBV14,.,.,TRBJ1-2,TGTGCCAGCAGCCAAGGGGGGGTCGGCTACACCTTC,CASSQGGVGYTF
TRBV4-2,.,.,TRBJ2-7,TGTGCCAGCAGCCAAGAGGCGGGAAGGGGGCTAGACGAGCAGTACTTC,CASSQEAGRGLDEQYF
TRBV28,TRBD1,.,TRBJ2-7,TGTGCCAGCAGTACAGGGACAGGGGTCTACGAGCAGTACTTC,CASSTGTGVYEQYF
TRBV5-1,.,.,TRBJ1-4,TGCGCCAGCAGAGAAGGGGCGTCTAATGAAAAACTGTTTTTT,CASREGASNEKLFF
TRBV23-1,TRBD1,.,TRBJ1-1,TGCGCCAGCAGTCAACAATTTGCGGGACAGGGGGCTTCGCGAACTGAAGCTTTCTTT,CASSQQFAGQGASRTEAFF
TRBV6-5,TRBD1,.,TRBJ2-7,TGTGCCAGCAGTCGGGGGGACAGGGGTAGCGAGCAGTACTTC,CASSRGDRGSEQYF
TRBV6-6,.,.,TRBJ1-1,TGTGCCAGCAGTACAGGGAATTGGGCCACTGAAGCTTTCTTT,CASSTGNWATEAFF
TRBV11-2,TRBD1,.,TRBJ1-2,TGTGCCAGCAGCTTAGGTATAGGGGGCTACTATGGCTACACCTTC,CASSLGIGGYYGYTF
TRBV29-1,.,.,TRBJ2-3,TGCAGCGTCGTTCCTGGCACAGATACGCAGTATTTT,CSVVPGTDTQYF
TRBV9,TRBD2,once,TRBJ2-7,TGTGCCAGCAGCGCCCGGACTAGCGGGGGGGACGAGCAGTACTTC,CASSARTSGGDEQYF
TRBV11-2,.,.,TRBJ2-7,TGTGCCAGCAGCTTAGTCTCGGCAGGGGCTCTCTACGAGCAGTACTTC,CASSLVSAGALYEQYF
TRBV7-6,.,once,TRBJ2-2,TGTGCCAGCAGCTTAGCGCCAGGTTCTGACACCGGGGAGCTGTTTTTT,CASSLAPGSDTGELFF
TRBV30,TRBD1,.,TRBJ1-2,TGTGCCTGGGTGCCGGGACAGGCCTATGGCTACACCTTC,CAWVPGQAYGYTF
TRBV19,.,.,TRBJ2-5,TGTGCCAGTAGTATCCCAGGGCTAGAGCCGACCCAGTACTTC,CASSIPGLEPTQYF
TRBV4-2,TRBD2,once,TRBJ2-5,TGTGCCAGCAGCCAAGATCCTAGCGGGGGGATTGAGGAGACCCAGTACTTC,CASSQDPSGGIEETQYF
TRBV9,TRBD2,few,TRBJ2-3,TGTGCCAGCAGCGCCGAAAGCGGGAGTTCCGCAGATACGCAGTATTTT,CASSAESGSSADTQYF
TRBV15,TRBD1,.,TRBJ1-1,TGTGCCACCAGCAGTCATACCCAGGGGGCTGAAGCTTTCTTT,CATSSHTQGAEAFF
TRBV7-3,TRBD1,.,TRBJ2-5,TGTGCCAGCAGCTCGACTCCCCCGGGACAGGGGGGGGAGACCCAGTACTTC,CASSSTPPGQGGETQYF
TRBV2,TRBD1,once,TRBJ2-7,TGTGCCAGCAATCCAGCCGGGACAGGGTCCTACGAGCAGTACTTC,CASNPAGTGSYEQYF
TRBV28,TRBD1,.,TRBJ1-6,TGTGCCAGCAGTTTCCCCCGACAGGGTGGTATAGGGAGTTCACCCCTCCACTTT,CASSFPRQGGIGSSPLHF
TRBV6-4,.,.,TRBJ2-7,TGTGCCAGCAGTGAGGAAGGAGGATCCTACGAGCAGTACTTC,CASSEEGGSYEQYF
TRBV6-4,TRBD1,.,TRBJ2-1,TGTGCCAGCAGCCAGGGGGGATGGACAGGGAAGTTCCATGAGCAGTTCTTC,CASSQGGWTGKFHEQFF
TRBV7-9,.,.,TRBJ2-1,TGTGCCAGCAGCTTACCCCAGACAGGCCCCACCAATGAGCAGTTCTTC,CASSLPQTGPTNEQFF
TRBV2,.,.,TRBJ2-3,TGTGCCAGCAGGGGATCCGGACTTGGCACAGATACGCAGTATTTT,CASRGSGLGTDTQYF